This record covers a single T cell receptor (beta chain). No antigen is known for it. This sample is drawn from a study of T cell responses to AZD1222 COVID-19 vaccine. Across the study: It was second doses at about 4 or about 12 weeks that were pooled. Whole-study findings and limits: Clonal diversity was possibly underestimated, and white British individuals and females predominated among donors.

Germline-derived CDR1 and CDR2 are SGHTA and FQGNSA. The V end lost 0 bases, the J end lost 7 bases, and 10 bases lay between the germline ends. The CDR3 runs 14 residues. TCRdb's copy holds only in-frame clones and misses some; the assay was immunoSEQ multiplex PCR. The sample includes about 170,000 clones, about nine tenths seen only once; the top ten take approximately 3%. The sequence was collected from an adult in good health. This sample comprised peripheral blood, obtained on day 0 of AZD1222 vaccination. The chain couples TRBV7-2 to TRBJ1-5; maybe TRBD1 (5 bases). The CDR3 loop reads CASSLAGARQPQHF. The CDR3 region has the DNA TGTGCCAGCAGCTTAGCAGGGGCTCGGCAGCCCCAGCATTTT.